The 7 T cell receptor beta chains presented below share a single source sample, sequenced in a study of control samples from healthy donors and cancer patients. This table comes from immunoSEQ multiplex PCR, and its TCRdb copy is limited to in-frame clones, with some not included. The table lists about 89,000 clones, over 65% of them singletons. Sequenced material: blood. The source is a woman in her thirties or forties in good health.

CDR3 nucleotides: TGTGCCAGTAACCGGGACAGGGAAAATCAGCCCCAGCATTTT. The encoded protein is CASNRDRENQPQHF. The chain recombines TRBV6-5 with TRBJ1-5; 9 nucleotides agree with TRBD1. The CDR3 covers 14 residues. The ends lost 9 bases at V and 4 bases at J; junction bases unmatched: 7. Germline V gene lookup returns CDR1 MNHEY and CDR2 SVGAGI.

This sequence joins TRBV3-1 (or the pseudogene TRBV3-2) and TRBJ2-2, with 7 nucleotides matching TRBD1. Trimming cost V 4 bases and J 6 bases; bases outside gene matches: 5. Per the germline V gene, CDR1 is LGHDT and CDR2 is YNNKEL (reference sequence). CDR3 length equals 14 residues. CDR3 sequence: CASSLTGVAGELFF. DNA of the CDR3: TGTGCCAGCAGCCTAACAGGGGTGGCCGGGGAGCTGTTTTTT.

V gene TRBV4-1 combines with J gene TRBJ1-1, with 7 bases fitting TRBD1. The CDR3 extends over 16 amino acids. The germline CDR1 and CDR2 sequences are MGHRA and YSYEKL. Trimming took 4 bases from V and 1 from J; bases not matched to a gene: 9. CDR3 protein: CASSPTGDIRNTEAFF. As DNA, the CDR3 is TGCGCCAGCAGCCCTACAGGGGACATAAGGAACACTGAAGCTTTCTTT.

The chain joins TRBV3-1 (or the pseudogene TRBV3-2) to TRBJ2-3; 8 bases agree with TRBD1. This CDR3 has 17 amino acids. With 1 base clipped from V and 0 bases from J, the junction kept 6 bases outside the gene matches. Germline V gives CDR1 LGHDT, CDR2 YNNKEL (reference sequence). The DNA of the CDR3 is TGTGCCAGCAGCCAAGCGGACAGGGAGGCTAGCACAGATACGCAGTATTTT. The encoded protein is CASSQADREASTDTQYF.

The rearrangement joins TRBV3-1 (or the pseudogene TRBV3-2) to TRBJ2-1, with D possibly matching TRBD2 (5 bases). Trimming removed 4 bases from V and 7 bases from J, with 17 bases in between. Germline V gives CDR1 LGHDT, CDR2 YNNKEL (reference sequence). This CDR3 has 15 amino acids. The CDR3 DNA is TGTGCCAGCAGCCCCTCACGGGGATCGTTTAATGAGCAGTTCTTC. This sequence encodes CASSPSRGSFNEQFF.

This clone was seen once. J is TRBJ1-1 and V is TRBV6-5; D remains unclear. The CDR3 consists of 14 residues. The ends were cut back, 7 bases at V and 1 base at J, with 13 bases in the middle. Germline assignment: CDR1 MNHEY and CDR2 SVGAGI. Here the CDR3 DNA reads TGTGCCAGCACCTGGGGAGAAGGGAACACTGAAGCTTTCTTT. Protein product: CASTWGEGNTEAFF.

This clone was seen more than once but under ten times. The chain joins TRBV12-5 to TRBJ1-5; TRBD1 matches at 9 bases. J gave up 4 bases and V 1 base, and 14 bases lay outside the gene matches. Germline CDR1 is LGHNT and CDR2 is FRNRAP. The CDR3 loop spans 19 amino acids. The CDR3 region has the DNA TGTGCTAGTGGTTTGGCCATTCCGGGACAGGGTAGTCAAAATCAGCCCCAGCATTTT. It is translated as CASGLAIPGQGSQNQPQHF.